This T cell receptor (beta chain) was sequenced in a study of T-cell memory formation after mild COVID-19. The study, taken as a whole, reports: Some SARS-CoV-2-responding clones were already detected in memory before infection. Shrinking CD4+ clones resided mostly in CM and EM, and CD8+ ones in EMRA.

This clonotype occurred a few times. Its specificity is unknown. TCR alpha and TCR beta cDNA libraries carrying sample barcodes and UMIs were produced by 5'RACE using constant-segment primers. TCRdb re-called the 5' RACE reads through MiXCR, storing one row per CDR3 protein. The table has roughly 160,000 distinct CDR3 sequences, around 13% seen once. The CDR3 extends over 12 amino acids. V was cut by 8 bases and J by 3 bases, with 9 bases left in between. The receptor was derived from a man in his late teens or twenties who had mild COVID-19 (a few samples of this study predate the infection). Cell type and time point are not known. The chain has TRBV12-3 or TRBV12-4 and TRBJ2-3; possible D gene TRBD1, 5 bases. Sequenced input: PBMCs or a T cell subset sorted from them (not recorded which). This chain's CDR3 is CASGRQTDTQYF. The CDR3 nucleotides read TGTGCCAGCGGCAGACAGACAGATACGCAGTATTTT.